The 6 T cell receptor beta chains in this list originate from one sample, sequenced in a study of cytomegalovirus exposure and HLA in healthy donors. Vbeta (60) and Jbeta (13) primers were used in the PCR. The repertoire was sequenced with immunoSEQ multiplex PCR; TCRdb's copy has only in-frame clones and lacks some. This sample yields 80,000 to 90,000 clones, of which about 75% are seen a single time; 2% to 2.5% belongs to the top ten. The sequencing sample was made of PBMCs. The receptors derive from a man in his forties in good health and CMV-seronegative.

DNA for the CDR3: TGTGCCAGCAGCTTAGTGCGGGGATCCTACAATGAGCAGTTCTTC. This codes for CASSLVRGSYNEQFF. This chain connects TRBV11-1 to TRBJ2-1; D is perhaps TRBD2 (6 bases). Between the trimmed V and J ends, which lost 1 base and 1 base, there was a span of 8 bases. Looked up from germline, CDR1 is SGHAT and CDR2 is FQDESV (reference sequence). This CDR3 is built from 15 residues.

The chain links TRBV2 to TRBJ1-5; D is unclear. The V end was cut by 4 bases, the J end by 0 bases, with 19 bases between. The length of the CDR3 is 18 residues. The germline CDR1 and CDR2 sequences are SNHLY and FYNNEI. The CDR3 DNA follows: TGTGCCAGCAGTGCCCTGCGGGGTCAGTTCGATAGCAATCAGCCCCAGCATTTT. As protein: CASSALRGQFDSNQPQHF. The full variable domain, rest sourced from reference TRBV2 and TRBJ1-5, is EPEVTQTPSHQVTQMGQEVILRCVPISNHLYFYWYRQILGQKVEFLVSFYNNEISEKSEIFDDQFSVERPDGSNFTLKIRSTKLEDSAMYFCASSALRGQFDSNQPQHFGDGTRLSIL.

The chain recombines TRBV6-1 with TRBJ1-2, with 12 bases fitting TRBD1. J gave up 4 bases and V 0 bases, and 3 bases lay outside the gene matches. The CDR3 runs 16 residues. CDR1 is MNHNS and CDR2 is SASEGT in the germline V gene. CDR3 bases: TGTGCCAGCAGTGAAGCCGGGACAGGGGGCATCTATGGCTACACCTTC. Translating gives CASSEAGTGGIYGYTF.

V is TRBV13 and J is TRBJ1-1, with 9 bases identical to TRBD1. CDR1 is PRHDT and CDR2 is FYEKMQ in the germline V gene (reference sequence). V was pared by 5 bases and J by 0 bases, with 7 bases of the junction left unmatched. The CDR3 has 16 residues. Here the CDR3 DNA reads TGTGCCAGCAGCCCCGGACAGGGGAGGATGAACACTGAAGCTTTCTTT. Its translation is CASSPGQGRMNTEAFF.

The chain has TRBV4-1 and TRBJ1-2; D is unclear. There are 13 residues in the CDR3. Germline V CDR1 and CDR2: MGHRA, YSYEKL. V was cut by 0 bases and J by 7 bases, with 9 bases left in between. The CDR3 is CASSQDPEGGYTF. As DNA, the CDR3 is TGCGCCAGCAGCCAAGATCCTGAGGGTGGCTACACCTTC.

The sample holds a few counts of this clone. This sequence joins TRBV29-1 and TRBJ1-2; the D gene is possibly TRBD1 (6 bases). The CDR3 sequence is 13 residues long. CDR1 and CDR2 from the germline V gene are SQVTM and ANQGSEA. V gave up 4 bases and J gave up 4 bases, with 13 bases separating them. This CDR3 is CSVAGQTRYGYTF. CDR3 sequence (DNA): TGCAGCGTTGCCGGACAGACACGCTATGGCTACACCTTC.